The T cell receptor beta chain under discussion was sequenced for a study of T cell repertoires in cytomegalovirus infection. MiXCR was run by TCRdb on the reads, yielding one entry per CDR3 protein. The repertoire holds tens of thousands of distinct CDR3 sequences, approximately 30% seen once, with 59% in the top ten. In the case of this clonotype: What it recognizes is unknown.

CDR3 size: 14 residues. V shed 11 bases and J 0 bases; nucleotides not matched to a gene: 6. Germline values: CDR1 MNHNS, CDR2 SASEGT. The origin of this receptor is a human donor in good health (CMV status not recorded). Some clones in this sample may be carry-over from other donors' samples. The input for sequencing was CD8+ T cells from cultured PBMCs, taken from culture after CMV antigen stimulation. The chain couples TRBV6-1 to TRBJ1-5; 8 bases agree with TRBD1. The CDR3 DNA reads as TGTGCCTCCCGGACAGGGCCTAGCAATCAGCCCCAGCATTTT. Translation: CASRTGPSNQPQHF.